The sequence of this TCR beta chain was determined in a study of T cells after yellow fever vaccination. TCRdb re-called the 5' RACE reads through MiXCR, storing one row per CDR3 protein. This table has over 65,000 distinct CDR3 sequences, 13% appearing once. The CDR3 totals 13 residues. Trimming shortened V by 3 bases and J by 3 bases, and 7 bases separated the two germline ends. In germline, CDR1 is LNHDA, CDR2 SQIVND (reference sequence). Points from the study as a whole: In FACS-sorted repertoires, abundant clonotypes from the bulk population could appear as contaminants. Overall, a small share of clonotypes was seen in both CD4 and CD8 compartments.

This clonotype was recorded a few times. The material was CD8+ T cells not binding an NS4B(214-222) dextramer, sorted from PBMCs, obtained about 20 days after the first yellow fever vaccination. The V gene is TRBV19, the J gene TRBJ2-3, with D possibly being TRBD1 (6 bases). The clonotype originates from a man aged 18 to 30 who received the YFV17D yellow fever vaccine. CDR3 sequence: CASSIGQTDTQYF. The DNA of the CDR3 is TGTGCCAGTAGTATCGGACAGACAGATACGCAGTATTTT.